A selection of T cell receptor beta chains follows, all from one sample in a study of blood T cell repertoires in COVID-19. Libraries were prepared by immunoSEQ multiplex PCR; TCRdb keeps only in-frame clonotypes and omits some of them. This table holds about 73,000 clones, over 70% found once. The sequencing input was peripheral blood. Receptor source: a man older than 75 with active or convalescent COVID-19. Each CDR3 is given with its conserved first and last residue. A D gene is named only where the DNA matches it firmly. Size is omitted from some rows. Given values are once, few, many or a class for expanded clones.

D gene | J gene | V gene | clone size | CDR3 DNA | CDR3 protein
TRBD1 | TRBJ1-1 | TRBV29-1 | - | TGCAGCGTTGAAACAGGGGTGAACACTGAAGCTTTCTTT | CSVETGVNTEAFF
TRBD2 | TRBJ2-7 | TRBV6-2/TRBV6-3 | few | TGTGCCAGCAGTTACCCTACCGGTACGGGACTAGCGGGACACGAGCAGTACTTC | CASSYPTGTGLAGHEQYF
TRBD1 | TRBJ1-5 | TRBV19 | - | TGTGCCAGTAGTAGTAACCGACAGGGGGAGAGGTCCCAGCATTTT | CASSSNRQGERSQHF
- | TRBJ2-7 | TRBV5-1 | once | TGCGCCAGCAGCCCGGAAGCGGGCCGCTACGAGCAGTACTTC | CASSPEAGRYEQYF
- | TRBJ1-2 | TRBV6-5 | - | TGTGCCAGCAGTTACGAACAGGGCTATGGCTACACCTTC | CASSYEQGYGYTF
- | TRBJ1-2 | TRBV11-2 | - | TGTGCCAGCAGCTTAGAGAGCGGACAGCAGTATGGCTACACCTTC | CASSLESGQQYGYTF
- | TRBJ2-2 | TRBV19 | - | TGTGCCAGTAGTATATCCGCCAGGGCCGGCACCGGGGAGCTGTTTTTT | CASSISARAGTGELFF
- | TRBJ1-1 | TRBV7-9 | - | TGTGCCAGCAGCCAGAGTGCGGGCTCGGGGAGCACTGAAGCTTTCTTT | CASSQSAGSGSTEAFF
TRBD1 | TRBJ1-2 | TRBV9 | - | TGTGCCAGCAGCGATCCGACAGGGAGGACGAGCTATGGCTACACCTTC | CASSDPTGRTSYGYTF
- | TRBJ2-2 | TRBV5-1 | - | TGCGCCAGCAGCTTGGGCGGGATGGAGACCGGGGAGCTGTTTTTT | CASSLGGMETGELFF
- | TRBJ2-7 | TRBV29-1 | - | TGCAGCGTTGTAGGGATGACAGGATTCGAGCAGTACTTC | CSVVGMTGFEQYF
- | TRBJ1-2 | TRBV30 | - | TGTGCCTGGAGCAGGGGAGGGGGAGGCTACACCTTC | CAWSRGGGGYTF
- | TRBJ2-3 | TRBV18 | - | TGTGCCAGCTCACGACGGACAGACGGGGCAGATACGCAGTATTTT | CASSRRTDGADTQYF
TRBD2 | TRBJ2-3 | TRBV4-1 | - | TGCGCCAGCAGCCAAGCCGGGACTAGCGGGAGGGCCATCACAGATACGCAGTATTTT | CASSQAGTSGRAITDTQYF
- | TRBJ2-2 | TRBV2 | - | TGTGCCAGCAGTTCAATTACCGGGGAGCTGTTTTTT | CASSSITGELFF
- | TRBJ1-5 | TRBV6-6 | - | TGTGCCAGCAGTTACGGCAGGGGTCCCAATCAGCCCCAGCATTTT | CASSYGRGPNQPQHF
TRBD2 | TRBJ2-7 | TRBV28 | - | TGTGCCAGTAGCGGGAGCCTTCACGAGCAGTACTTC | CASSGSLHEQYF
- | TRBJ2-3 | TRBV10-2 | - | TGCGCCAGCAGATCCCCCCCGGGGGATACGCAGTATTTT | CASRSPPGDTQYF
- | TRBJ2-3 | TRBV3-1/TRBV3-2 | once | TGTGCCAGCAGCCAAAGCTTAGAGCAGTATTTT | CASSQSLEQYF
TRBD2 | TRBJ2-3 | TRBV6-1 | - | TGTGCCAGCAGTGTTGTTTTAGCGGGGGGTTGGGCAGATACGCAGTATTTT | CASSVVLAGGWADTQYF
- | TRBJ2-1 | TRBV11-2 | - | TGTGCCAGCAGCTTAGCAGGGAATGAGCAGTTCTTC | CASSLAGNEQFF
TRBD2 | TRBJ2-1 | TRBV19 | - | TGTGCCAGTAGTACAGAAGCGGGAGTCACCTACAATGAGCAGTTCTTC | CASSTEAGVTYNEQFF
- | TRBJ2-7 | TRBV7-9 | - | TGTGCCAGCAGTCAGGACTCCTACGAGCAGTACTTC | CASSQDSYEQYF
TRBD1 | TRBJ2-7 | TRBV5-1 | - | TGCGCCAGCACACTGGGGGACAGGGGAGGCTACGAGCAGTACTTC | CASTLGDRGGYEQYF
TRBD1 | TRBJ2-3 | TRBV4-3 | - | TGCGCCAGCAGCCAAGGTCAGGGGGTCACAGATACGCAGTATTTT | CASSQGQGVTDTQYF
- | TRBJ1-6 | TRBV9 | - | TGTGCCAGCAGCGTAGCTCCGCTAGGTGGTTCACCCCTCCACTTT | CASSVAPLGGSPLHF
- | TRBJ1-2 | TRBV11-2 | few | TGTGCCAGCAGCCCCGGGGGGAGTCAGGGCTATGGCTACACCTTC | CASSPGGSQGYGYTF
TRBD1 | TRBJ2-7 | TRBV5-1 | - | TGCGCCAGCAGCTTGGCCGGGACAGGGTTCCACGAGCAGTACTTC | CASSLAGTGFHEQYF
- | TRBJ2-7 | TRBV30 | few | TGTGCCTGGAGTGTACGGGGTTACGAGCAGTACTTC | CAWSVRGYEQYF
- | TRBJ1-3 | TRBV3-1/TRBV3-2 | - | TGTGCCAGCAGCCCCAGGGTAAACACCATATATTTT | CASSPRVNTIYF
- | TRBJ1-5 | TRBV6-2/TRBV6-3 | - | TGTGCCAGCAGTTCAACAGGGCTGAGTCAGCCCCAGCATTTT | CASSSTGLSQPQHF
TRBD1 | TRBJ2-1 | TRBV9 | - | TGTGCCAGCAGCGTCCGGACAGGGTACATCAATGAGCAGTTCTTC | CASSVRTGYINEQFF
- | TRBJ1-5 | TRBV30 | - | TGTGCCTGGAGTACCGGGGTGCAGCCCCAGCATTTT | CAWSTGVQPQHF
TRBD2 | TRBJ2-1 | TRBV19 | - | TGTGCCAGTAGTATAGATGGGACTAGCGGGAACAATGAGCAGTTCTTC | CASSIDGTSGNNEQFF
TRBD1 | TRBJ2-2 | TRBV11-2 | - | TGTGCCAGCAGCCCGTACAGGGGATCGGGCACCGGGGAGCTGTTTTTT | CASSPYRGSGTGELFF
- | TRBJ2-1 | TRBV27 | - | TGTGCCAGCAGTGAGACTAGAGTTGGCAATGAGCAGTTCTTC | CASSETRVGNEQFF
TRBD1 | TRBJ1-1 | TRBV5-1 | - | TGCGCCAGCAGCCCAGACAGGGAGCGCAGAACTTTCTTT | CASSPDRERRTFF
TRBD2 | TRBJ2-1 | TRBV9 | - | TGTGCCAGCAGCGCGGGACTATCCTACAATGAGCAGTTCTTC | CASSAGLSYNEQFF
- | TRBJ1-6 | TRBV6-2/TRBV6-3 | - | TGTGCCAGCAGTTACTACGGAACAGGGAGCGCCAATTCACCCCTCCACTTT | CASSYYGTGSANSPLHF
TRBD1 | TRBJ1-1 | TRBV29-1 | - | TGCAGCGTTGCGGCAGGGGGCTCGGCTTTCTTT | CSVAAGGSAFF
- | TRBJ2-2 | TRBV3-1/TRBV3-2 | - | TGTGCCAGCAGCCAACCTAGCAAGAGGACCGGGGAGCTGTTTTTT | CASSQPSKRTGELFF
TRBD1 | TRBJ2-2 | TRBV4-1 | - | TGCGCCAGCAGCCGTAGACAGGGCACCGGGGAGCTGTTTTTT | CASSRRQGTGELFF
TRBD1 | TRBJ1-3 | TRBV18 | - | TGTGCCAGCTCGCAAAGACAGGGGAATGGCGCGGGAAACACCATATATTTT | CASSQRQGNGAGNTIYF
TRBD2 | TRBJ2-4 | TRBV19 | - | TGTGCCAGTAGTATAATAGGGACTAGCGGGAGGGCCGGGGCCAAAAACATTCAGTACTTC | CASSIIGTSGRAGAKNIQYF
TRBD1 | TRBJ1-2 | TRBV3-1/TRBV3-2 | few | TGTGCCAGCAGCCAGGACAGGGGCCCTAATTCTAACTATGGCTACACCTTC | CASSQDRGPNSNYGYTF
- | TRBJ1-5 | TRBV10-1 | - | TGCGCCAGCAGTGAGTCTTCCTATCAGCCCCAGCATTTT | CASSESSYQPQHF
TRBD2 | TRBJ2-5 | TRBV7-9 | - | TGTGCCAGTAGTCCTTCCTGGACTAGCGGGAGTGAGACCCAGTACTTC | CASSPSWTSGSETQYF
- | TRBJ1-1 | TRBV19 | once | TGTGCCAGTAGTCACATAATTTGGACTGAAGCTTTCTTT | CASSHIIWTEAFF
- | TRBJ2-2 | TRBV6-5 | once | TGTGCCAGCACCCGCCAGCGGGTAGGGACCGGGGAGCTGTTTTTT | CASTRQRVGTGELFF
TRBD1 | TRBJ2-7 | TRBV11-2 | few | TGTGCCAGCAGCGCGGACAGGACCTACGAGCAGTACTTC | CASSADRTYEQYF
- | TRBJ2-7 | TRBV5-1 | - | TGCGCCAGCAGCGCCTCCGTGACAGGAGTCTACGAGCAGTACTTC | CASSASVTGVYEQYF
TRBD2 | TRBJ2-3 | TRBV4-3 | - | TGCGCCAGCAGCCGTAGCGGGAGGACAGATACGCAGTATTTT | CASSRSGRTDTQYF